This T cell receptor beta chain was profiled in a study of blood T cell repertoires in COVID-19. Study details: COVID-19 samples collected from the United States, Italy and Spain covered acute and convalescent phases.

The method was immunoSEQ multiplex PCR; TCRdb's version includes in-frame clones alone and lacks a portion of them. This repertoire shows 86,000 or so clones, around 80% found once; its top ten account for over 9%. CDR1 PRHDT and CDR2 FYEKMQ come from the germline V gene (reference sequence). The V end was cut by 5 bases, the J end by 1 base, with 11 bases between. This CDR3 contains 14 residues. This chain uses TRBV13 with TRBJ1-1; D not resolved. This receptor was taken from a man in his 70s with acute or convalescent COVID-19. The sequenced sample consisted of peripheral blood. In DNA, the CDR3 is TGTGCCAGCAGCCCCGGGAGGAGGAACACTGAAGCTTTCTTT. This codes for CASSPGRRNTEAFF. The complete variable domain, with remaining parts taken from reference TRBV13 and TRBJ1-1, reads AAGVIQSPRHLIKEKRETATLKCYPIPRHDTVYWYQQGPGQDPQFLISFYEKMQSDKGSIPDRFSAQQFSDYHSELNMSSLELGDSALYFCASSPGRRNTEAFFGQGTRLTVV.